This T cell receptor (beta chain) was sequenced in a study of blood T cells in healthy people across ages. As for this clonotype: Its antigen remains unidentified.

Those donating, healthy Caucasian individuals from Russia, were aged roughly 6 to 100. This CDR3 contains 15 residues. From germline, CDR1 is MNHEY and CDR2 SVGAGI. The V and J ends lost 0 bases and 9 bases, in that order; junction bases with no gene match: 2. Primed by a sample-barcoded 5' primer and a J-beta primer mix, a second PCR proceeded for roughly 7 to 12 cycles. Unique molecular identifiers of 12 random nucleotides labeled each cDNA. In TCRdb, the 5' RACE reads were re-called with MiXCR into one record per CDR3 protein. The sample holds around 870,000 distinct CDR3 sequences; under 30% are singletons and the top ten take 15% to 20%. The study's findings and limits: Roughly linear declines in TCR beta diversity per million T cells occurred with age.

This chain connects TRBV6-5 to TRBJ1-6; TRBD1 aligns across 10 bases. Sequences were obtained from blood. The TCR originated in a woman of 80 years or more in good health. Here the CDR3 reads CASSYSGTGVSPLHF. The CDR3 DNA reads TGTGCCAGCAGTTACTCCGGGACAGGGGTTTCACCCCTCCACTTT.